This T cell receptor beta chain was profiled in a study of blood T cell repertoires in COVID-19. Original processing notes: Reference gene primer amplification yielded estimated nucleated cell counts. The protocol was immunoSEQ multiplex PCR, while the TCRdb copy is restricted to in-frame clones and leaves out a portion. For V, J and clone size, that table is used; D and trimming come from the DNA. The sample records hundreds of thousands of clones, roughly 87% being singletons. Germline V gene lookup returns CDR1 LNHDA and CDR2 SQIVND (reference sequence). This CDR3 comprises 15 residues. Trimming left V 6 bases short and J 0 bases short, with 14 bases between.

This sequence joins TRBV19 and TRBJ1-1; TRBD1 is a possible D gene (5 bases). This TCR came from a woman aged 30 to 39 who had recovered from COVID-19. The sequenced material came from PBMCs or T cells enriched from blood (not recorded which). CDR3 DNA sequence: TGTGCCAGTAGGCCCTCTAGGGGAATGAACACTGAAGCTTTCTTT. This encodes CASRPSRGMNTEAFF.